This T cell receptor beta chain was documented in a study of response to subunit inactivated influenza vaccine. In this sample, this clonotype turned up many times. The antigen remains unidentified. TCRdb reprocessed the RT-PCR reads with MiXCR, giving one entry per CDR3 protein. The data show 400,000 to 550,000 distinct CDR3 sequences, 25% seen once. V dropped 2 bases and J dropped 2 bases, with 5 bases sitting between them. CDR3 length: 12 amino acids. Germline V gene lookup returns CDR1 SGHDT and CDR2 YYEEEE. Study-level findings and limits: After each seasonal influenza vaccination, few new T cells are recruited, the authors suggested.

The sequence came from a man in his fifties or sixties who received an inactivated influenza vaccine. The sequencing used CD4+ T cells sorted from PBMCs, collected more than 4 days after vaccination. This chain uses TRBV5-6 with TRBJ2-7, with unresolved D. The CDR3 loop is CASSLRAYEQYF. In nucleotides, the CDR3 is TGTGCCAGCAGCTTACGGGCCTACGAGCAGTACTTC.